This TCR beta chain was observed in a study of blood T cell repertoires in COVID-19. Study as a whole: PBMCs, B-cell-depleted T cells, or T cells were the source of the cDNA or gDNA that made up the material.

The CDR3 runs to 15 residues. With V trimmed by 5 bases and J by 6 bases, 8 bases remained unmatched. Germline V gives CDR1 PRHDT, CDR2 FYEKMQ (reference sequence). Original processing notes: Researchers report that nucleated cell counts were estimated from reference gene primer amplification. Method: immunoSEQ multiplex PCR; TCRdb's copy keeps in-frame clones and lacks some. That table furnishes V, J and clone size, whereas the DNA furnished D and trimming. The data contain about 110,000 clones, about nine tenths of them singletons. This sequence was found in a human donor in a cohort sampled during active COVID-19. The sequenced material came from peripheral blood. The genes are TRBV13 and TRBJ2-2; 8 bases are a match to TRBD1. CDR3 protein: CASSPPGQGAGELFF. The CDR3 DNA is TGTGCCAGCAGCCCGCCCGGACAGGGTGCCGGGGAGCTGTTTTTT.